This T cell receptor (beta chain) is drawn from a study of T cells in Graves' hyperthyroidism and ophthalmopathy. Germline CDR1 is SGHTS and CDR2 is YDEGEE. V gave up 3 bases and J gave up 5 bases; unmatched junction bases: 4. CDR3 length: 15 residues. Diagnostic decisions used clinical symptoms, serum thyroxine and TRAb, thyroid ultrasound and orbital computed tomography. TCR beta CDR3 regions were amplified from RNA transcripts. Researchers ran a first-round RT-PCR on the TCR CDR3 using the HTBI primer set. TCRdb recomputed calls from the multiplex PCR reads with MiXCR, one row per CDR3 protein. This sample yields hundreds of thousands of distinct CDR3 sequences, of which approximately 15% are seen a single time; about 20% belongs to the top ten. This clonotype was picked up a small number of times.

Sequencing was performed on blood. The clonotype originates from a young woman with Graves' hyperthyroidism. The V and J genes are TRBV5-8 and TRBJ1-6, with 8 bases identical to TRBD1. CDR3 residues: CASSYQGANNSPLHF. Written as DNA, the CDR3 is TGTGCCAGCAGCTACCAGGGGGCGAATAATTCACCCCTCCACTTT.